This T cell receptor (beta chain) emerged from a study of blood T cell repertoires in COVID-19. Background on the study: Italy, Spain and the United States were the sources of the convalescent and acute COVID-19 samples. T cells, B-cell-depleted T cells, or PBMCs supplied cDNA or gDNA.

J was trimmed by 4 bases and V by 6 bases; bases with no gene match: 11. Germline CDR1 and CDR2: SNHLY and FYNNEI. The CDR3 has 15 amino acids. Original data processing: Amplification from reference gene primers served as the basis for estimated nucleated cell counts. TCRdb's copy holds only in-frame clones and misses some; the assay was immunoSEQ multiplex PCR. V, J and clone size are those of that table, while D and trimming were read from the DNA. This sample has 25,000 to 30,000 clones, with 81% found just once. The clonotype comes from a woman in her sixties with acute or convalescent COVID-19. V is TRBV2 and J is TRBJ1-2, with 7 nucleotides matching TRBD1. The sequenced sample consisted of peripheral blood. DNA for the CDR3: TGTGCCAGCAGACCCGACAGGGAAGGGATCTATGGCTACACCTTC. Translated, it gives CASRPDREGIYGYTF.